This entry lists 28 T cell receptor beta chains sequenced from one sample in a study of somatic mutations in cytotoxic T cells in rheumatoid arthritis. The protocol was immunoSEQ multiplex PCR, while the TCRdb copy is restricted to in-frame clones and leaves out a portion. The sample has fewer than 15,000 clones; about 89% are singletons. Material: CD4+ T cells sorted from blood. The origin of the receptors is a man between 65 and 85 years old with rheumatoid arthritis.

This CDR3 is CASTLNRRTGELFF. DNA of the CDR3: TGTGCCAGCACTCTCAACAGGCGCACCGGGGAGCTGTTTTTT. The V call is TRBV2, the J call TRBJ2-2; possible D gene TRBD1, 5 bases. V shed 7 bases and J shed 4 bases, with 13 bases lying between them. Germline-derived CDR1 and CDR2 are SNHLY and FYNNEI. CDR3 length equals 14 residues.

V gene TRBV28 combines with J gene TRBJ1-1, with D maybe TRBD1 (6 bases). CDR1 and CDR2 from the germline V gene are MDHEN and SYDVKM. The V gene lost 9 bases and the J gene lost 10 bases, with 21 bases spanning the gap. The CDR3 is 13 amino acids. The CDR3 DNA reads TGTGCCAGTCGACAGGCAATTCAATCGGGAGCTTTCTTT. It codes for CASRQAIQSGAFF.

Here the CDR3 reads CASSVGTGGRITGELFF. The CDR3 DNA sequence: TGTGCCAGCAGCGTCGGGACAGGGGGCAGGATCACCGGGGAGCTGTTTTTT. The rearrangement links TRBV9 to TRBJ2-2; 12 positions match TRBD1. The CDR3 is 17 amino acids. CDR1 is SGDLS, CDR2 YYNGEE, per germline. V was pared by 2 bases and J by 4 bases, with 6 bases of the junction left unmatched.

The chain uses TRBV7-3 and TRBJ2-1, with D possibly TRBD2 on 6 matching bases. Germline V gene sequence: CDR1 SGHTA, CDR2 FQGTGA. Trimming cost V 1 base and J 5 bases, with 15 bases left between them. The CDR3 extends over 16 amino acids. Here the CDR3 DNA reads TGTGCCAGCAGCTTAAGGGTTGCGGGAAGCCACAATGAGCAGTTCTTC. This sequence encodes CASSLRVAGSHNEQFF.

This chain connects TRBV7-2 to TRBJ1-1; TRBD1 aligns across 8 bases. The CDR3 is 15 residues long. In germline, CDR1 is SGHTA, CDR2 FQGNSA. The ends lost 5 bases at V and 10 bases at J; junction bases unmatched: 15. The CDR3 protein is CASSKSHGDRRGAFF. CDR3 nucleotides: TGTGCCAGCAGCAAAAGCCACGGGGACAGGCGGGGAGCTTTCTTT.

This chain links TRBV7-2 with TRBJ1-2; D unclear. CDR1 is SGHTA and CDR2 is FQGNSA in the germline V gene. V was clipped by 4 bases and J by 1 base, with 10 bases between them. The CDR3 covers 14 residues. CDR3 amino acids: CASSYLPRNYGYTF. Written as DNA, the CDR3 is TGTGCCAGCAGCTACTTACCCCGTAACTATGGCTACACCTTC.

The CDR3 DNA reads TGTGCCAGCAGCTCCGGGGGGAGCTCCTACAATGAGCAGTTCTTC. It codes for CASSSGGSSYNEQFF. The chain has TRBV11-3 and TRBJ2-1, with 7 bases that match TRBD2. V shed 4 bases and J 0 bases; nucleotides not matched to a gene: 3. Germline values: CDR1 SGHNT, CDR2 YENEEA. This CDR3 region has 15 residues.

The V gene is TRBV12-2, the J gene TRBJ2-7; TRBD2 reflects the table's D call only, with no check against the DNA. TRBV12-2 is flagged as a pseudogene. The CDR3 sequence is 15 residues long. The CDR3, as DNA: TGTGCAAGTCGCTTCGGACTAGCGGGAAACTACGAGCAGTACTTC. Protein: CASRFGLAGNYEQYF.

The chain uses TRBV6-5 and TRBJ2-7; maybe TRBD1 (6 bases). V gave up 6 bases and J gave up 3 bases, with 18 bases separating them. The CDR3 consists of 15 residues. Germline loops: CDR1 MNHEY, CDR2 SVGAGI. The CDR3 DNA follows: TGTGCCAGCAGCTCCGGGCAGGGGTTAAACTACGAGCAGTACTTC. Protein product: CASSSGQGLNYEQYF.

This chain joins TRBV18 and TRBJ1-3, with D perhaps matching TRBD1 (5 bases). Trimming left V 3 bases short and J 2 bases short, with 11 bases between. Germline values: CDR1 KGHSH, CDR2 LQKENI. The CDR3 has 15 residues. CDR3 DNA sequence: TGTGCCAGCTCACCGCAAGCGGGGCCTGGAAACACCATATATTTT. Protein: CASSPQAGPGNTIYF.

The chain carries TRBV5-4 and TRBJ2-1; 7 positions match TRBD2. Per the germline V gene, CDR1 is SGHNT and CDR2 is YYREEE (reference sequence). The V segment lost 3 bases and the J segment 0 bases; nucleotides outside the gene matches: 3. CDR3 length: 15 residues. CDR3 sequence: CASSSRGDSYNEQFF. CDR3 coding DNA: TGTGCCAGCAGCTCCCGGGGGGACTCCTACAATGAGCAGTTCTTC.

The chain employs TRBV19 and TRBJ1-1; 8 nucleotides match TRBD1. The germline V gene has CDR1 LNHDA and CDR2 SQIVND (reference sequence). V trimming: 6 bases; J trimming: 3 bases; junction bases outside the gene matches: 12. This CDR3 spans 16 amino acids. CDR3 in DNA: TGTGCCAGTAGACTTGGACAGGGCAGAGGGTACACTGAAGCTTTCTTT. Translating it yields CASRLGQGRGYTEAFF.

This chain joins TRBV11-1 and TRBJ1-2, with TRBD1 as a possible D gene (5 bases). From germline, CDR1 is SGHAT and CDR2 FQDESV (reference sequence). The CDR3 has 14 residues. Between the trimmed V and J ends, which lost 5 bases and 2 bases, there was a span of 12 bases. This CDR3 is CASSPGGHNYGYTF. CDR3 sequence (DNA): TGTGCCAGCAGCCCCGGTGGACACAACTATGGCTACACCTTC.

The chain is built from TRBV5-1 and TRBJ2-5; D remains unclear. This CDR3 region has 15 residues. The germline V gene has CDR1 SGHRS and CDR2 YFSETQ. V was cut by 0 bases and J by 1 base, with 10 bases left in between. The CDR3 DNA reads as TGCGCCAGCAGCTTGGTTGGGCCTCCCCAAGAGACCCAGTACTTC. Translating gives CASSLVGPPQETQYF.

The genes are TRBV11-2 and TRBJ2-5; 9 nucleotides agree with TRBD1. The CDR3 totals 14 residues. J gave up 5 bases and V 3 bases, and 4 bases lay outside the gene matches. CDR1 and CDR2 (germline): SGHAT, FQNNGV. The CDR3 loop reads CASSLGQGGETQYF. For the CDR3, the DNA is TGTGCCAGCAGCTTGGGACAGGGAGGGGAGACCCAGTACTTC.

The V and J genes are TRBV10-3 and TRBJ2-7; 11 nucleotides align to TRBD1. This CDR3 contains 14 residues. Germline V gene lookup returns CDR1 ENHRY and CDR2 SYGVKD. The trim removed 6 bases at V and 4 bases at J, leaving 5 bases unmatched. The CDR3 nucleotides read TGTGCCATCAGATCCGGGACAGGGGGATACGAGCAGTACTTC. Translated, it gives CAIRSGTGGYEQYF.

CDR3 amino acids: CASINDRGIETQYF. CDR3 bases: TGTGCCAGCATCAATGACAGGGGTATAGAGACCCAGTACTTC. The genes are TRBV2 and TRBJ2-5; 8 positions agree with TRBD1. The V and J ends lost 7 bases and 4 bases, in that order; junction bases with no gene match: 8. CDR1 SNHLY and CDR2 FYNNEI come from the germline V gene. This CDR3 region has 14 residues.

The chain joins TRBV5-1 to TRBJ2-2; possibly TRBD2 for D (6 bases). Germline-derived CDR1 and CDR2 are SGHRS and YFSETQ. The CDR3 sequence is 15 residues long. Trimming removed 0 bases at V and 4 bases at J, with 10 bases between. CDR3 residues: CASSLAAGTTGELFF. Here the CDR3 DNA reads TGCGCCAGCAGCTTGGCGGCGGGAACCACCGGGGAGCTGTTTTTT.

This clone has only one observation. The chain couples TRBV5-1 to TRBJ1-2, with 8 nucleotides matching TRBD1. Germline V gene lookup returns CDR1 SGHRS and CDR2 YFSETQ. Trimming at V came to 4 bases and at J to 2 bases, leaving 4 bases not matched to a gene. The CDR3 has 14 residues. CDR3 protein: CASSGDRGNYGYTF. In nucleotides, the CDR3 is TGCGCCAGCAGCGGAGACAGGGGAAACTATGGCTACACCTTC.

The chain employs TRBV7-9 and TRBJ1-4; D might be TRBD1 (5 bases). CDR3 length equals 16 residues. Germline V lookup: CDR1 SEHNR, CDR2 FQNEAQ (reference sequence). With 3 bases removed from V and 0 bases from J, the gap between germline ends came to 11 bases. CDR3 sequence reads: CASSLPGPATNEKLFF. The CDR3, as DNA: TGTGCCAGCAGCTTGCCAGGGCCAGCAACTAATGAAAAACTGTTTTTT. The variable domain in full, completed from reference TRBV7-9 and TRBJ1-4, reads DTGVSQNPRHKITKRGQNVTFRCDPISEHNRLYWYRQTLGQGPEFLTYFQNEAQLEKSRLLSDRFSAERPKGSFSTLEIQRTEQGDSAMYLCASSLPGPATNEKLFFGSGTQLSVL.

The V gene is TRBV5-6, the J gene TRBJ2-5, with 11 bases aligning to TRBD2. This CDR3 region has 15 residues. The V and J ends lost 2 bases and 1 base, in that order; junction bases with no gene match: 1. The germline gives CDR1 SGHDT, CDR2 YYEEEE. The CDR3 is CASSFGLAGQETQYF. The CDR3 region has the DNA TGTGCCAGCAGCTTCGGACTAGCGGGCCAAGAGACCCAGTACTTC. The variable domain in full, with the rest retrieved from reference TRBV5-6 and TRBJ2-5, is DAGVTQSPTHLIKTRGQQVTLRCSPKSGHDTVSWYQQALGQGPQFIFQYYEEEERQRGNFPDRFSGHQFPNYSSELNVNALLLGDSALYLCASSFGLAGQETQYFGPGTRLLVL.

The V gene is TRBV28, the J gene TRBJ2-5, with 7 bases that match TRBD1. Germline CDR1 MDHEN, CDR2 SYDVKM. The V gene end was trimmed by 11 bases and the J gene end by 4 bases; junction bases not matched to a gene: 7. This CDR3 contains 12 residues. CDR3 loop: CALGTARETQYF. In nucleotides, the CDR3 is TGTGCCTTAGGGACAGCACGAGAGACCCAGTACTTC.

This chain uses TRBV7-9 with TRBJ1-2; 8 nucleotides align to TRBD1. The CDR3 contains 12 residues. Per the germline V gene, CDR1 is SEHNR and CDR2 is FQNEAQ (reference sequence). The CDR3 loop is CAWDRSGYGYTF. The CDR3 region has the DNA TGTGCATGGGACAGGTCCGGTTATGGCTACACCTTC.

This chain connects TRBV5-1 to TRBJ1-2; 7 bases are shared with TRBD1. The V segment lost 4 bases and the J segment 4 bases; nucleotides outside the gene matches: 10. Germline V gene lookup returns CDR1 SGHRS and CDR2 YFSETQ. The CDR3 runs 15 residues. CDR3 loop: CASSPQGEPGYGYTF. CDR3 DNA: TGCGCCAGCAGCCCCCAGGGGGAACCAGGCTATGGCTACACCTTC. Variable domain in full (rest from reference TRBV5-1 and TRBJ1-2): KAGVTQTPRYLIKTRGQQVTLSCSPISGHRSVSWYQQTPGQGLQFLFEYFSETQRNKGNFPGRFSGRQFSNSRSEMNVSTLELGDSALYLCASSPQGEPGYGYTFGSGTRLTVV.

The chain carries TRBV5-1 and TRBJ1-4; tentative D call: TRBD1 (5 bases). Germline CDR1 and CDR2: SGHRS and YFSETQ. The CDR3 consists of 14 residues. With 1 base removed from V and 6 bases from J, the gap between germline ends came to 10 bases. CDR3 region: CASSLSGTHEKLFF. Written as DNA, the CDR3 is TGCGCCAGCAGCTTGAGCGGGACTCATGAAAAACTGTTTTTT.

V gene TRBV6-6 combines with J gene TRBJ1-1; possible D gene TRBD1, 5 bases. V gave up 5 bases and J gave up 4 bases, with 17 bases separating them. Germline CDR1 reads MNHNY; CDR2 reads SVGAGI (reference sequence). CDR3 size: 15 residues. The CDR3 sequence is CASSAGRQRGTEAFF. Written as DNA, the CDR3 is TGTGCCAGCAGTGCGGGACGGCAGAGGGGCACTGAAGCTTTCTTT.

The chain links TRBV1 to TRBJ2-6; the table calls TRBD1, which could not be checked here. TRBV1 is a known pseudogene. The CDR3 has 13 amino acids. CDR3: CTSSDSRANVLTF. The CDR3 region has the DNA TGCACCAGCAGTGACAGTCGGGCCAACGTCCTGACTTTC.

The chain links TRBV2 to TRBJ2-3; tentative D call: TRBD2 (6 bases). The germline V gene has CDR1 SNHLY and CDR2 FYNNEI. V lost 3 bases, J lost 2 bases, and 9 bases lay in between. The CDR3 has 14 residues. CDR3 amino acids: CASSERGYTDTQYF. CDR3 nucleotides: TGTGCCAGCAGTGAGCGGGGTTACACAGATACGCAGTATTTT.